Sequencing of this TCR beta chain was carried out in a study of CD8 T cells in Susac syndrome. Overall study findings and caveats: The study admitted that it had a relatively small number of individuals in its TCR sequencing and HLA analysis.

This CDR3 contains 14 residues. The V gene lost 2 bases and the J gene lost 0 bases, with 8 bases spanning the gap. Germline CDR1 is SEHNR and CDR2 is FQNEAQ (reference sequence). Random hexamers were used to reverse transcribe an amount of about 0.45 to 1 ug RNA. immunoSEQ multiplex PCR amplified TCR beta CDR3 across 54 Vbeta, 13 Jbeta. TCRdb re-called the immunoSEQ multiplex PCR reads through MiXCR, storing one row per CDR3 protein. The sample consists of over 130,000 distinct CDR3 sequences, approximately 95% of them appearing once. In the case of this clonotype: The antigen is not known.

The sequencing sample was made of CD4+ T cells from PBMCs. This TCR came from a human donor with multiple sclerosis. The chain has TRBV7-9 and TRBJ2-7; possibly TRBD1 for D (6 bases). CDR3 nucleotide sequence: TGTGCCAGCAGCTTAAGGACAGACTCCTACGAGCAGTACTTC. This sequence encodes CASSLRTDSYEQYF.